This T cell receptor (beta chain) was retrieved from a study of a mutant IDH1 vaccine in newly diagnosed glioma (dated by TCRdb to about 2021). In terms of the full investigation: Across visits V03 through V10, patients got a total of eight vaccinations, given in weeks 1, 3, 5, 7, 11, 15, 19 and 23. In the chemotherapy-containing groups, vaccination started alongside temozolomide cycles, whereas in patients who had radiotherapy alone it started 4-6 weeks after radiotherapy. Of the 30 to 35 patients who were treated, approximately 60% were male and approximately 40% were female, and the mean age was around 41 years. Prior to enrollment, standard therapy consisting of radiotherapy alone, temozolomide alone, or radiochemotherapy with temozolomide had been administered to patients, with the combination being received by most patients. Six visits were used for peripheral blood collection: V03 (baseline), V05, V07, V10, V12 and V13. Longitudinal TCRB deep sequencing was done for 25 treated patients, wherever samples were available for exploratory analyses.

CDR1 and CDR2 are read off the germline V gene (reference sequence) as SGHNT and YYREEE. The CDR3 runs 13 amino acids, cysteine and phenylalanine included. Only the CDR3 region is kept as DNA, spanning 39 bases read in frame from base 1. The germline ends are 11 bases apart after V is trimmed by 0 bases and J by 7 bases. Libraries were built with the immunoSEQ multiplex PCR assay. Rearranged TCR beta chain sequences were amplified with the hsTCRB Kit following the manufacturer's protocol. An Illumina MiSeq was used to sequence the TCRB libraries. The authors processed their data as follows. Demultiplexing, trimming and gene mapping were performed with the kit vendor's proprietary platform. What TCRdb holds here is the immuneACCESS table cut down to in-frame rearrangements. Part of the clones is not present; checked against another copy, under half of the missing clones reflect an unresolved V gene, and the others are unexplained. The DNA gave D and trimming, while V, J and clone size come from that table. The sample contains tens of thousands of clones, 75% to 90% of them found a single time. The top ten constitute 1.4% of the sample.

What the authors observed across the whole study: Vaccine-induced immune responses across multiple MHC alleles were detected in approximately 94% of patients. PBMC samples for TCRB deep sequencing were selected based on availability. The authors stated that sample limitations prevented analyses of patient blood samples from being reproduced. Pseudoprogression seemed to be unrelated to changes in the top peripheral T cell clonotypes found by TCRB sequencing.

Comment on this clone: Its antigen is not yet known. Qualities for individual bases were not recorded, and no much larger clone is one base off.

The label giving this sample's time point can be read as: week 23, last vaccination. Each vaccine dose, consisting of 300 ug of a 20-mer mutant IDH1 peptide in Montanide, was administered subcutaneously with topical imiquimod. Newly diagnosed WHO grade 3 or 4 IDH1-mutant astrocytomas showing loss of nuclear ATRX were present in the donors. The samples were drawn from NOA16, a multicentre, single-arm, open-label phase I trial in Germany that tested a mutant IDH1 peptide vaccine in humans for the first time. The DNeasy Blood and Tissue Kit was used to extract genomic DNA from EDTA blood for TCRB sequencing.

This receptor chain uses TRBV5-4 and TRBJ2-7; there is no confident call for the D gene. The clonotype comes from a man in his forties with glioma. The material sequenced was PBMCs, taken from a glioma patient whose treatment included an IDH1 peptide vaccine. The CDR3 has the sequence CASSLAAPREQYF. Read as DNA, the sequence is TGTGCCAGCAGCTTGGCGGCTCCTAGGGAGCAGTACTTC.